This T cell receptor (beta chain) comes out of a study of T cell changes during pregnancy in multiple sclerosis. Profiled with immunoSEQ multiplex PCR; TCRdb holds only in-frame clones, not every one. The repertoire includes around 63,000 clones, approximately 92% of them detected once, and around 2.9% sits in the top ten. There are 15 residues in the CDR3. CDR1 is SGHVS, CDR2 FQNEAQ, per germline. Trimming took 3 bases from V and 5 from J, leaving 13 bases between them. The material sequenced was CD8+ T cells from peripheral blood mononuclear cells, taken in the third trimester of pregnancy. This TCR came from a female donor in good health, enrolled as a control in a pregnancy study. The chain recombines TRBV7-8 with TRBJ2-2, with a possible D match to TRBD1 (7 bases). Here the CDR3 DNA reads TGTGCCAGCAGCTTTCGGACAGGAGGGACCGGGGAGCTGTTTTTT. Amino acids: CASSFRTGGTGELFF.